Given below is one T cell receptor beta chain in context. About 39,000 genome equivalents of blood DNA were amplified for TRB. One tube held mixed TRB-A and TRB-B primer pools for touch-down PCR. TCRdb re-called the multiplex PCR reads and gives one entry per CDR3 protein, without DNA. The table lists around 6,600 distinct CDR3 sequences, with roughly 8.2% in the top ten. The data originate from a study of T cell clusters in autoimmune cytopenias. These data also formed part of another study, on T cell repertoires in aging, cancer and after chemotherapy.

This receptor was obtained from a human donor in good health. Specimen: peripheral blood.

This chain's CDR3 is CASSSAGPGDSPLHF. This chain links TRBV6-5 with TRBJ1-6; TCRdb's D call of TRBD1 is untestable without DNA. Per the germline V gene, CDR1 is MNHEY and CDR2 is SVGAGI. CDR3 length: 15 amino acids.